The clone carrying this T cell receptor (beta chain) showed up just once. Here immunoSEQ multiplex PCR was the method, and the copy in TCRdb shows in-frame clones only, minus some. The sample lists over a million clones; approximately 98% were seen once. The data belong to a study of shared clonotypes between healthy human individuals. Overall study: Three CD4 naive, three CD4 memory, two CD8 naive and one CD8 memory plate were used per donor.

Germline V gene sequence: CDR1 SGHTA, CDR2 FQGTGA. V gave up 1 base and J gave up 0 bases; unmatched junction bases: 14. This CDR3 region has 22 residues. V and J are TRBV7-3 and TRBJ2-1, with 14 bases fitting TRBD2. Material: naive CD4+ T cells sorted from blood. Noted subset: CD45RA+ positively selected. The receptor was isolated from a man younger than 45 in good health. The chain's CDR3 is CASSLKRPAGTSGSISYNEQFF. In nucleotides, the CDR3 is TGTGCCAGCAGCTTAAAACGACCCGCCGGGACTAGCGGGAGTATCTCCTACAATGAGCAGTTCTTC.